What follows is one T cell receptor beta chain and its context. Its antigen remains unknown. Libraries were prepared by immunoSEQ multiplex PCR; TCRdb keeps only in-frame clonotypes and omits some of them. Among under 130,000 clones, roughly 87% were seen once, and the ten largest hold around 20%. Time point reported: cycle 4 day 1 (C4D1), after 6 weeks of nivolumab. No patient escaped relapse after autologous stem cell transplantation, and brentuximab vedotin exposure varied. These data originate in a study of PD-1 blockade in classical Hodgkin lymphoma. Study-level points and caveats: Complete responders' diversity at baseline resembled that of newly diagnosed patients. In CD4+ cells, TCR diversity went up significantly by C4D1, but in CD8+ cells it did not.

The CDR3 extends over 15 amino acids. CDR1 is MGHRA, CDR2 YSYEKL, per germline. With 4 bases removed from V and 0 bases from J, the gap between germline ends came to 12 bases. The clonotype originates from a human donor with classical Hodgkin lymphoma. The rearrangement links TRBV4-1 to TRBJ1-2, with a tentative D call TRBD1 (5 bases). Sequencing was performed on peripheral blood mononuclear cells (PBMCs), taken before the fourth cycle of nivolumab. CDR3 loop: CASSPRDGPNYGYTF. DNA for the CDR3: TGCGCCAGCAGCCCTCGGGACGGTCCTAACTATGGCTACACCTTC.